These 19 T cell receptor beta chains share one sample of origin, sequenced in a study of T cells expressing NK-cell markers (dated by TCRdb to the early 2020s). Libraries were made using 5' RACE. Sequenced using an Illumina HiSeq 2000. Reprocessed by TCRdb, the reads give a single entry per CDR3 protein sequence, without DNA. This specimen's table enumerates 400,000 to 450,000 distinct CDR3 sequences. Together, the top ten hold approximately 6.8% of the sample. The sequenced material came from blood T cells: a sorted CD56 or NKG2C T cell subset, CD4+ or CD8+ T cells, or bulk PBMC T cells (not recorded which). These receptor sequences come from a woman aged 18 to 69 in good health.

The gene calls are TRBV20-1 and TRBJ2-2; no DNA is available, so the TRBD2 call from TCRdb remains unchecked. The CDR3 totals 16 residues. Germline V CDR1 and CDR2: DFQATT, SNEGSKA (reference sequence). The CDR3 spells CSASGRVKANTGELFF.

The J gene is TRBJ1-3, the V gene TRBV5-4. The CDR3 is made up of 13 amino acids. CDR1 is SGHNT, CDR2 YYREEE, per germline (reference sequence). The CDR3 loop is CASSWDSGNTIYF.

The genes are TRBV5-5 and TRBJ2-4; TCRdb calls TRBD1, which cannot be checked without DNA. The length of the CDR3 is 15 residues. From germline, CDR1 is SGHKS and CDR2 YYEKEE (reference sequence). CDR3: CASSSPGGAKNIQYF.

V and J are TRBV7-2 and TRBJ1-5. The length of the CDR3 is 13 residues. Germline CDR1 and CDR2: SGHTA and FQGNSA. The CDR3: CASSLYGNQPQHF.

The chain employs TRBV7-9 and TRBJ2-7; the D gene TCRdb calls, TRBD2, cannot be checked with no DNA. There are 16 residues in the CDR3. Germline V gives CDR1 SEHNR, CDR2 FQNEAQ (reference sequence). Here the CDR3 reads CASSLAVGLHSYEQYF.

The chain combines TRBV11-2 with TRBJ1-1; TCRdb's D call of TRBD1 is untestable without DNA. The germline CDR1 and CDR2 sequences are SGHAT and FQNNGV. This CDR3 has 12 residues. This CDR3 is CASGTGHGEAFF.

The chain is built from TRBV20-1 and TRBJ1-6. The CDR3 sequence is 15 residues long. Looked up from germline, CDR1 is DFQATT and CDR2 is SNEGSKA (reference sequence). The CDR3 reads CSARMESSYNSPLHF.

The V call is TRBV11-2, the J call TRBJ2-3; without DNA, the TCRdb call of TRBD1 cannot be checked. CDR1 and CDR2 from the germline V gene are SGHAT and FQNNGV. CDR3 size: 13 residues. The CDR3 reads CASSAPASGGFYF.

The chain combines TRBV7-9 with TRBJ2-7; TCRdb proposes TRBD2, but this gene call is untestable without DNA. CDR3 length: 15 amino acids. In germline, CDR1 is SEHNR, CDR2 FQNEAQ (reference sequence). The CDR3 sequence is CASSVDLAGSYEQYF.

The V gene is TRBV5-1, the J gene TRBJ2-3; TCRdb selects TRBD1, and the lack of DNA leaves this call unchecked. This CDR3 contains 16 residues. Germline V gives CDR1 SGHRS, CDR2 YFSETQ. Here the CDR3 reads CASSLVGDRVTDTQYF.

V and J are TRBV30 and TRBJ1-2; with no DNA, the TCRdb D assignment of TRBD1 cannot be verified. Germline V gene sequence: CDR1 GTSNPN, CDR2 SVGIG (reference sequence). The CDR3 is 14 amino acids. The CDR3 sequence: CAWVDRGLSYGYTF.

This sequence joins TRBV20-1 and TRBJ2-1; TCRdb selects TRBD1, and the lack of DNA leaves this call unchecked. The CDR3 is 15 amino acids. Germline loops: CDR1 DFQATT, CDR2 SNEGSKA (reference sequence). The CDR3 reads CSALPDRGPYNEQFF.

V is TRBV28 and J is TRBJ2-5. CDR3 length equals 13 residues. Germline V gives CDR1 MDHEN, CDR2 SYDVKM. The CDR3 loop reads CATRGLIQETQYF.

The rearrangement uses TRBV20-1 and TRBJ2-1. CDR3 length equals 14 residues. Germline CDR1 is DFQATT and CDR2 is SNEGSKA (reference sequence). The CDR3 is CSARDTSSYNEQFF.

CDR3 protein: CSAIQGTYEQYF. The chain joins TRBV20-1 to TRBJ2-7; the TRBD1 assignment by TCRdb is unverifiable without DNA. The germline V gene has CDR1 DFQATT and CDR2 SNEGSKA (reference sequence). The CDR3 is 12 amino acids.

V is TRBV4-3 and J is TRBJ1-5. The CDR3 covers 16 residues. CDR1 is LGHNA, CDR2 YSLEER, per germline. CDR3 residues: CASSQDGGRRNQPQHF.

This chain joins TRBV10-2 and TRBJ2-1; the D call of TRBD2 rests on TCRdb alone, since no DNA is present to check it. This CDR3 is built from 15 residues. Germline assignment: CDR1 WSHSY and CDR2 SAAADI. The CDR3 here is CASNGLAGDHNEQFF.

The V call is TRBV29-1, the J call TRBJ2-5; the D call from TCRdb, TRBD2, cannot be confirmed without DNA. The CDR3 totals 13 residues. Germline loops: CDR1 SQVTM, CDR2 ANQGSEA. CDR3 protein: CSVVLAGMETQYF.

V usage is TRBV6-4 and J usage is TRBJ2-2. CDR3 length: 14 amino acids. Per the germline V gene, CDR1 is MRHNA and CDR2 is SNTAGT. The CDR3 protein is CASSPGLGIGELFF.